This T cell receptor (beta chain) was found in a study of blood T cell repertoires in COVID-19. Study details: Italy, Spain and the United States were the sources of the convalescent and acute COVID-19 samples. The analysed material was cDNA or gDNA that came from T cells, B-cell-depleted T cells, or PBMCs.

Seattle-derived patients entered the study during active infection and were followed longitudinally. In the original analysis: Amplification of reference gene primers provided the estimated nucleated cell counts. Using immunoSEQ multiplex PCR, the repertoire was profiled, and TCRdb retains in-frame clones only, with some absent. V and J calls and clone size are as listed in that table; D and trimming were resolved from the DNA. This sample has about 150,000 clones; roughly four fifths occur once, and the top ten carry 12%. J gave up 4 bases and V 6 bases, and 9 bases lay outside the gene matches. The CDR3 consists of 14 residues. Germline V gene sequence: CDR1 SGHRS, CDR2 YFSETQ.

The rearrangement uses TRBV5-1 and TRBJ1-1; 7 nucleotides align to TRBD1. Sequenced sample: peripheral blood. This sequence was found in a woman aged 55-70 years with COVID-19, enrolled during active disease. CDR3 in amino acids: CASNQAGGSTEAFF. CDR3 DNA sequence: TGCGCCAGCAATCAGGCAGGGGGTTCCACTGAAGCTTTCTTT. Full variable domain (rest looked up from reference TRBV5-1 and TRBJ1-1): KAGVTQTPRYLIKTRGQQVTLSCSPISGHRSVSWYQQTPGQGLQFLFEYFSETQRNKGNFPGRFSGRQFSNSRSEMNVSTLELGDSALYLCASNQAGGSTEAFFGQGTRLTVV.